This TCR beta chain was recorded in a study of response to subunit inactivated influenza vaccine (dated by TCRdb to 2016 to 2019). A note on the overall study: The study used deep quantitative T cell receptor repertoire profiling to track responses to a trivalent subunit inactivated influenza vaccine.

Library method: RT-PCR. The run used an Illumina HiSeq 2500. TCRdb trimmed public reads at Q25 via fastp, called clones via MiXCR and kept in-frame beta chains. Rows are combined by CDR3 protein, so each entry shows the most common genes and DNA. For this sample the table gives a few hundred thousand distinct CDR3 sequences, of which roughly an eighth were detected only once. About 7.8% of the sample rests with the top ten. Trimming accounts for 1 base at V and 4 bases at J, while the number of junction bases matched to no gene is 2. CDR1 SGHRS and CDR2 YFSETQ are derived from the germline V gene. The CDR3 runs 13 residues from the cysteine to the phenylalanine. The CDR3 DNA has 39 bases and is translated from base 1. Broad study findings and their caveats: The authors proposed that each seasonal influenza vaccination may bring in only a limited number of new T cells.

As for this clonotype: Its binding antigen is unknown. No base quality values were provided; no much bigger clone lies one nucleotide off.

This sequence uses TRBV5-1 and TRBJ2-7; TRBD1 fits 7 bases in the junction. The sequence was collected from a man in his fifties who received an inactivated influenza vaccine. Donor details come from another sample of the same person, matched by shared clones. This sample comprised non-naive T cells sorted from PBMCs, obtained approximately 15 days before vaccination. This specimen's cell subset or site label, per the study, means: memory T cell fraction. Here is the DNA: TGCGCCAGCAGCTTGCCGGACAGGTACGAGCAGTACTTC. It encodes CASSLPDRYEQYF.